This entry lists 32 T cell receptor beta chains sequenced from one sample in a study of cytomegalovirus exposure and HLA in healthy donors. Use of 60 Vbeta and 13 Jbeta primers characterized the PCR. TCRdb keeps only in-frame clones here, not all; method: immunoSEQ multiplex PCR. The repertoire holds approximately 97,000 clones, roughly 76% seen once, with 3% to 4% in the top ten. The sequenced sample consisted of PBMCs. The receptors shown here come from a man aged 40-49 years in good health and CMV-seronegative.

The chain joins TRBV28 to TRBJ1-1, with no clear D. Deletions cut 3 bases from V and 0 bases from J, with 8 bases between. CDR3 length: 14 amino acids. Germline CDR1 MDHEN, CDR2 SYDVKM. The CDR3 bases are TGTGCCAGCAGTTTTCCCGGGGTGAACACTGAAGCTTTCTTT. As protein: CASSFPGVNTEAFF.

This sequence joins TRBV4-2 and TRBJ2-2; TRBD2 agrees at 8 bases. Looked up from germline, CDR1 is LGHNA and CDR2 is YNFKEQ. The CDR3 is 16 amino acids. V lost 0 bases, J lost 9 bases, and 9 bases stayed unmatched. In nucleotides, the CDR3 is TGTGCCAGCAGCCAAGAGCGGGGGGCCTGGACCCGGGAGCTGTTTTTT. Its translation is CASSQERGAWTRELFF.

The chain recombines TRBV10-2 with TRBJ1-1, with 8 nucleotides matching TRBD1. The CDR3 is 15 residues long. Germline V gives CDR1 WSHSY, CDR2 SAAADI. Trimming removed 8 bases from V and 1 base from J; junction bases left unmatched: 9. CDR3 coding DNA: TGCGCCAGCCTGAAGAGCAGGGGGCGGAACACTGAAGCTTTCTTT. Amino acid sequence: CASLKSRGRNTEAFF.

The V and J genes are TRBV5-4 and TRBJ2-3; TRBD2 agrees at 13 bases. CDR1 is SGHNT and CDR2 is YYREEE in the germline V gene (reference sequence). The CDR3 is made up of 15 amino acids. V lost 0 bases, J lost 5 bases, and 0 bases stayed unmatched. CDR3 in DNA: TGTGCCAGCAGCTTGGGACTAGCGGGGGGAGATACGCAGTATTTT. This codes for CASSLGLAGGDTQYF.

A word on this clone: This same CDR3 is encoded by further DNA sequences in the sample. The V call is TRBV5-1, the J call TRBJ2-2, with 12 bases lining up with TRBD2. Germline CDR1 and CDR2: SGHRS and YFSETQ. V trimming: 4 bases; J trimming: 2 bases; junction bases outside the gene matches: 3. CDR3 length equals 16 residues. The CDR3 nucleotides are TGCGCCAGCAGCCTACTAGCGGGGGGAAACACCGGGGAGCTGTTTTTT. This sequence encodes CASSLLAGGNTGELFF.

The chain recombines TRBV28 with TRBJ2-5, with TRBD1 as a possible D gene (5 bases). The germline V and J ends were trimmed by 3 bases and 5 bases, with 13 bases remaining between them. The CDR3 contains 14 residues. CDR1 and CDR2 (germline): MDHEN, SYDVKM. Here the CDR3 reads CASSFSQGRETQYF. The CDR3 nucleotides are TGTGCCAGCAGTTTTTCCCAGGGCAGGGAGACCCAGTACTTC.

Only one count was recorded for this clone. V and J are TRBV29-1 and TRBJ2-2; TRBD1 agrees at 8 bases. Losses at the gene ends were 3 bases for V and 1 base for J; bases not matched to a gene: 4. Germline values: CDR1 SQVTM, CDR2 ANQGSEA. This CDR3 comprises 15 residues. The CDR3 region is CSVDQGQGNTGELFF. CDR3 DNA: TGCAGCGTTGATCAAGGACAGGGGAACACCGGGGAGCTGTTTTTT.

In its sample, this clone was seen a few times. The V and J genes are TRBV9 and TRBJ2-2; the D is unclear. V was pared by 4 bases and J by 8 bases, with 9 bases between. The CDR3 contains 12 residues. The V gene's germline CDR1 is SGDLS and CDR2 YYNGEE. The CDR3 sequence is CASSFYVGELFF. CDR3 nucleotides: TGTGCCAGCAGCTTCTACGTGGGGGAGCTGTTTTTT. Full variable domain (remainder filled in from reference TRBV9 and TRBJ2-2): DSGVTQTPKHLITATGQRVTLRCSPRSGDLSVYWYQQSLDQGLQFLIQYYNGEERAKGNILERFSAQQFPDLHSELNLSSLELGDSALYFCASSFYVGELFFGEGSRLTVL.

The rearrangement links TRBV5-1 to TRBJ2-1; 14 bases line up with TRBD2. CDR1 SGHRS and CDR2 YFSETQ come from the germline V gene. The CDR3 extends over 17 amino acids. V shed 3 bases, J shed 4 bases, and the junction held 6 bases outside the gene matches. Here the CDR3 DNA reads TGCGCCAGCAGCTCGACTAGCGGGGGGGCCTTTTACAATGAGCAGTTCTTC. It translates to CASSSTSGGAFYNEQFF.

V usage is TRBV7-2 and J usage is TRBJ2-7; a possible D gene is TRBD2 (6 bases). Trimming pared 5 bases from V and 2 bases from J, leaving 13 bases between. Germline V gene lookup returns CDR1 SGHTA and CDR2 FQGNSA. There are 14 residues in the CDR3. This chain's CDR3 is CASSQGRGPYEQYF. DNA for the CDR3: TGTGCCAGCAGCCAAGGGCGGGGTCCCTACGAGCAGTACTTC.

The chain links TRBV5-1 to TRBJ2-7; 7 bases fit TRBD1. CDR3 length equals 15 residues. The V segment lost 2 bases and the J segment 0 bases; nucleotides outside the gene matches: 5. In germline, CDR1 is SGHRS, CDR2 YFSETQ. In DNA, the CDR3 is TGCGCCAGCAGCTTAGAGACAGGGAGCTCCTACGAGCAGTACTTC. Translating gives CASSLETGSSYEQYF. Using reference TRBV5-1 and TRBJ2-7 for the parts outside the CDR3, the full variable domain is KAGVTQTPRYLIKTRGQQVTLSCSPISGHRSVSWYQQTPGQGLQFLFEYFSETQRNKGNFPGRFSGRQFSNSRSEMNVSTLELGDSALYLCASSLETGSSYEQYFGPGTRLTVT.

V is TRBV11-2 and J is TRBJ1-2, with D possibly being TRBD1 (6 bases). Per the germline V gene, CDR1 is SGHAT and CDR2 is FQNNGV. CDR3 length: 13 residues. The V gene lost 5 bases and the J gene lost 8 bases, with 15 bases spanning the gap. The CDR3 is CASSAQQGGGYTF. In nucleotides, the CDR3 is TGTGCCAGCAGCGCCCAACAGGGTGGCGGCTACACCTTC. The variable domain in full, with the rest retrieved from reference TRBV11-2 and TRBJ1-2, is EAGVAQSPRYKIIEKRQSVAFWCNPISGHATLYWYQQILGQGPKLLIQFQNNGVVDDSQLPKDRFSAERLKGVDSTLKIQPAKLEDSAVYLCASSAQQGGGYTFGSGTRLTVV.

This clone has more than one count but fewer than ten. The CDR3, as DNA: TGTGCCAGCAGCCTAACCAGGGGAAGCATTCAGTACTTC. Translation gives CASSLTRGSIQYF. The chain combines TRBV6-5 with TRBJ2-4; perhaps TRBD1 as D (6 bases). The CDR3 is made up of 13 amino acids. V shed 6 bases and J shed 9 bases, with 15 bases lying between them. Looked up from germline, CDR1 is MNHEY and CDR2 is SVGAGI.

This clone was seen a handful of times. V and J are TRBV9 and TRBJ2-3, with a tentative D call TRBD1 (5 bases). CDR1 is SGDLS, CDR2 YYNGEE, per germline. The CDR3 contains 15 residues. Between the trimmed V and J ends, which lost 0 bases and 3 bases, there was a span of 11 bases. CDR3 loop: CASSVARGWTDTQYF. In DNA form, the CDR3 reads TGTGCCAGCAGCGTAGCAAGGGGATGGACAGATACGCAGTATTTT. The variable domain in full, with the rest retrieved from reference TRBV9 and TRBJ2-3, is DSGVTQTPKHLITATGQRVTLRCSPRSGDLSVYWYQQSLDQGLQFLIQYYNGEERAKGNILERFSAQQFPDLHSELNLSSLELGDSALYFCASSVARGWTDTQYFGPGTRLTVL.

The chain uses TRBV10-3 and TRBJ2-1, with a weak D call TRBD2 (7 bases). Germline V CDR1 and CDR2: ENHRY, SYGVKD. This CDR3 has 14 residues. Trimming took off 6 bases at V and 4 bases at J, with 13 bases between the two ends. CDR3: CAIRPQGLYNEQFF. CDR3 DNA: TGTGCCATCAGACCACAGGGACTATACAATGAGCAGTTCTTC.

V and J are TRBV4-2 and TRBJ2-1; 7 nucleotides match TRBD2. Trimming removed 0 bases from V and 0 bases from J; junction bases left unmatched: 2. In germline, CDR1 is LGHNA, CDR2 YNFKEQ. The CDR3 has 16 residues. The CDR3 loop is CASSQEVAGSYNEQFF. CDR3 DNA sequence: TGTGCCAGCAGCCAAGAGGTAGCGGGCTCCTACAATGAGCAGTTCTTC.

The DNA of the CDR3 is TGCAGCGTTCAGGGTTGGCCCGGGGAGCTGTTTTTT. As protein: CSVQGWPGELFF. The chain uses TRBV29-1 and TRBJ2-2, with a tentative D call TRBD1 (5 bases). Germline values: CDR1 SQVTM, CDR2 ANQGSEA. The CDR3 extends over 12 amino acids. V lost 5 bases to trimming and J lost 6 bases, with 10 bases between them.

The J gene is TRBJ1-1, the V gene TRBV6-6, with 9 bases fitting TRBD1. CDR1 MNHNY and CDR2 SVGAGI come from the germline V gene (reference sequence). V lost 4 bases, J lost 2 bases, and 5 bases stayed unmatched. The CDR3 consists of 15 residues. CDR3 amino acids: CASSFDRGVNTEAFF. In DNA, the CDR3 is TGTGCCAGCAGTTTCGACAGGGGGGTAAACACTGAAGCTTTCTTT.

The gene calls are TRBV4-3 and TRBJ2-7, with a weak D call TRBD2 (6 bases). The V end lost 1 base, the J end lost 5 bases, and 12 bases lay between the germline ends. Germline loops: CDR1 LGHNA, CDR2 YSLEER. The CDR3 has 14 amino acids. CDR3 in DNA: TGCGCCAGCAGCCAAGTTCCTAGCGACCACGAGCAGTACTTC. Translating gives CASSQVPSDHEQYF.

The CDR3 loop is CASSVGGGSTDTQYF. CDR3 nucleotide sequence: TGTGCCAGCAGCGTGGGCGGGGGGAGCACAGATACGCAGTATTTT. The chain uses TRBV9 and TRBJ2-3; 8 bases are shared with TRBD2. The CDR3 runs 15 residues. Per germline, CDR1 SGDLS and CDR2 YYNGEE. With V trimmed by 2 bases and J by 0 bases, 2 bases remained unmatched.

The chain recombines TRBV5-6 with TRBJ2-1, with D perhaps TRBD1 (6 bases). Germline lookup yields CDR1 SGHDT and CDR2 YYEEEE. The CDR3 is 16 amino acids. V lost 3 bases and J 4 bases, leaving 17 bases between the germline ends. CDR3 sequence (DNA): TGTGCCAGCAGCTCAATGTTCGGACAGAATTACAATGAGCAGTTCTTC. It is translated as CASSSMFGQNYNEQFF. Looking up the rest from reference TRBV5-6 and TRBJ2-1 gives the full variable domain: DAGVTQSPTHLIKTRGQQVTLRCSPKSGHDTVSWYQQALGQGPQFIFQYYEEEERQRGNFPDRFSGHQFPNYSSELNVNALLLGDSALYLCASSSMFGQNYNEQFFGPGTRLTVL.

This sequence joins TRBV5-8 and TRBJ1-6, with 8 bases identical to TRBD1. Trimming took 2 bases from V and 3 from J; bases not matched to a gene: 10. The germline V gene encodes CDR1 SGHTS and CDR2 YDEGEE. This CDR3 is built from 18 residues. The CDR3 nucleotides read TGTGCCAGCAGCTTCCGGAGACAGGGGATCGGCTATAATTCACCCCTCCACTTT. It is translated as CASSFRRQGIGYNSPLHF.

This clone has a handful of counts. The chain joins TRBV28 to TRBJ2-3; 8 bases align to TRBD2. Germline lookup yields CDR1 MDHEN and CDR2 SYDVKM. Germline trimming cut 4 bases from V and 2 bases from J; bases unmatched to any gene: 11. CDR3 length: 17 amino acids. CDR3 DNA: TGTGCCAGCAGTTCACAGTCACTAGCGGCTTACACAGATACGCAGTATTTT. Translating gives CASSSQSLAAYTDTQYF.

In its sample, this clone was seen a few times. CDR3 coding DNA: TGTGCCTGGTTCTGGCTTGGACACAACTATGGCTACACCTTC. It yields the protein CAWFWLGHNYGYTF. V and J are TRBV30 and TRBJ1-2; tentatively, D is TRBD1 (5 bases). The V gene lost 5 bases and the J gene lost 2 bases, with 15 bases spanning the gap. CDR1 GTSNPN and CDR2 SVGIG come from the germline V gene (reference sequence). CDR3 length: 14 residues.

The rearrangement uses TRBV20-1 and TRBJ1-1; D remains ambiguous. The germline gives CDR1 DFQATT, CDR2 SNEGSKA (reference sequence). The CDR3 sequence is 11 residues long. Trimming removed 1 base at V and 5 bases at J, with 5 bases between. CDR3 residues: CSARVLTEAFF. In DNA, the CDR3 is TGCAGTGCTAGAGTACTGACTGAAGCTTTCTTT.

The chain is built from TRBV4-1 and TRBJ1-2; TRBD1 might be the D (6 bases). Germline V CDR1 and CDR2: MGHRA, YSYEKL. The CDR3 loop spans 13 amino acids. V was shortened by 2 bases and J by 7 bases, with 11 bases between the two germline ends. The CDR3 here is CASSQQQGLGYTF. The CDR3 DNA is TGCGCCAGCAGCCAACAACAGGGTCTTGGCTACACCTTC.

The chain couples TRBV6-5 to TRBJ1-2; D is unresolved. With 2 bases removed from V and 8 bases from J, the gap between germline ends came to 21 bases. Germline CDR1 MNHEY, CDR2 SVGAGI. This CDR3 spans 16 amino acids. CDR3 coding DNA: TGTGCCAGCAGTTACATGGTAACAGTTGGAGGCGGAGGCTACACCTTC. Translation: CASSYMVTVGGGGYTF.

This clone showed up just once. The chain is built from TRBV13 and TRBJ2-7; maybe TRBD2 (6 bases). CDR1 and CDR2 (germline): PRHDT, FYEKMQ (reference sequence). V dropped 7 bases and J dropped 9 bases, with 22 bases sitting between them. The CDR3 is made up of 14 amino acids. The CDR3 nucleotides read TGTGCCAGCACCCAGACCGGGAGTAGCGACCCGCAGTACTTC. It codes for CASTQTGSSDPQYF.

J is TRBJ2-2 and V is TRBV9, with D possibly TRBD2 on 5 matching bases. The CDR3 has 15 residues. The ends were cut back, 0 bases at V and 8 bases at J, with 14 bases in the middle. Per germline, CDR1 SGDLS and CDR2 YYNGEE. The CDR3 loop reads CASSVATREGGELFF. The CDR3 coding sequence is TGTGCCAGCAGCGTAGCCACGAGGGAAGGAGGGGAGCTGTTTTTT.

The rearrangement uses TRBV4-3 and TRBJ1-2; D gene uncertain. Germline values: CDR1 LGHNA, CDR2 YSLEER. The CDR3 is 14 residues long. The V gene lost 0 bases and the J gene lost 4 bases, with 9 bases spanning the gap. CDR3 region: CASSQERGPYGYTF. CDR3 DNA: TGCGCCAGCAGCCAAGAGAGAGGGCCCTATGGCTACACCTTC.

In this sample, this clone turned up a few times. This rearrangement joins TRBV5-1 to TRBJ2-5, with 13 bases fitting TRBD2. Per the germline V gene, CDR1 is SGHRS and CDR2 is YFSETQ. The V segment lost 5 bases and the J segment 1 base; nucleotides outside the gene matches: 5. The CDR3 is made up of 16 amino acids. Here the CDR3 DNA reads TGCGCCAGCAGACTAGCGGGGGGGCTTCCCCAAGAGACCCAGTACTTC. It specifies CASRLAGGLPQETQYF.

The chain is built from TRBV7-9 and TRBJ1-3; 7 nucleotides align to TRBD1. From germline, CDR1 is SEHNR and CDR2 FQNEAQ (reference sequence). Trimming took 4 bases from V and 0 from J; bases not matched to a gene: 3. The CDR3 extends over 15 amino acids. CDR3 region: CASSSGQASGNTIYF. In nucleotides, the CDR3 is TGTGCCAGCAGCTCCGGACAGGCCTCTGGAAACACCATATATTTT. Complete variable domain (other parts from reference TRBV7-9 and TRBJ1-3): DTGVSQNPRHKITKRGQNVTFRCDPISEHNRLYWYRQTLGQGPEFLTYFQNEAQLEKSRLLSDRFSAERPKGSFSTLEIQRTEQGDSAMYLCASSSGQASGNTIYFGEGSWLTVV.